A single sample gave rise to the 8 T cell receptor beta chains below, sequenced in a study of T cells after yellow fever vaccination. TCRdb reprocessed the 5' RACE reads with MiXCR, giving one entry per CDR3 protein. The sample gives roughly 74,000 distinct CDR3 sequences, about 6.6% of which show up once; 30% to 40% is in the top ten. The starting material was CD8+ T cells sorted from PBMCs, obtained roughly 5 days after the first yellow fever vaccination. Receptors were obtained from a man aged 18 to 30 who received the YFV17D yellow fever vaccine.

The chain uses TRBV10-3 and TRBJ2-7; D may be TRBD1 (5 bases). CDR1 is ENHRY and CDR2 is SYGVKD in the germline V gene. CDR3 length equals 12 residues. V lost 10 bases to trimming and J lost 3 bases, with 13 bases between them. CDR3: CATGAGYYEQYV. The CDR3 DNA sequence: TGTGCCACCGGAGCAGGGTACTACGAGCAGTACGTC.

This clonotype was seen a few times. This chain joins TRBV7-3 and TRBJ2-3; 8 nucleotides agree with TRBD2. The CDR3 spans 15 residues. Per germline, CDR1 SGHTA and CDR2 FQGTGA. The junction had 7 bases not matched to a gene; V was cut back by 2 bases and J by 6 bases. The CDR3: CASSLAGGLADTQYF. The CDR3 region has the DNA TGTGCCAGCAGCTTAGCGGGGGGCCTGGCGGATACGCAGTATTTT.

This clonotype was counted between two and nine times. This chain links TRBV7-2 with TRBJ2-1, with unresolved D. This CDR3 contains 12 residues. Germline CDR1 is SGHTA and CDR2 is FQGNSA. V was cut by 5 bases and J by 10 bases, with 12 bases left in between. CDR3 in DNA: TGTGCCAGCAGCCCTCAGCTGTCCGAGCAGTTCTTC. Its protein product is CASSPQLSEQFF.

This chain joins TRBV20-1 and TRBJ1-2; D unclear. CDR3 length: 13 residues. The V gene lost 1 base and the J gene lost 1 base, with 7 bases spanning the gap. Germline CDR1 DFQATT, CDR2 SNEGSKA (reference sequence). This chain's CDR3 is CSARGADNYGYTF. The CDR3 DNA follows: TGCAGTGCTAGAGGGGCAGATAACTATGGCTACACCTTC.

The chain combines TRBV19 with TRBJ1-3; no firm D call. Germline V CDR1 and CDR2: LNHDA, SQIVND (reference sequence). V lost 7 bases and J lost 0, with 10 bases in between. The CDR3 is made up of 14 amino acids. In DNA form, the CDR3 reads TGTGCCAGTATCGATCCCCCCTCTGGAAACACCATATATTTT. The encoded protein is CASIDPPSGNTIYF.

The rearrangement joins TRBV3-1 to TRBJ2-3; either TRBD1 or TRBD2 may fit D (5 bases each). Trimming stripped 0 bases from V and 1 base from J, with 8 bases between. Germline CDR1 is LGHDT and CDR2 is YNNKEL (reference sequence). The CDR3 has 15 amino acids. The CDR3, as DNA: TGTGCCAGCAGCCAAGATAGGGACGGCACAGATACGCAGTATTTT. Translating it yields CASSQDRDGTDTQYF.

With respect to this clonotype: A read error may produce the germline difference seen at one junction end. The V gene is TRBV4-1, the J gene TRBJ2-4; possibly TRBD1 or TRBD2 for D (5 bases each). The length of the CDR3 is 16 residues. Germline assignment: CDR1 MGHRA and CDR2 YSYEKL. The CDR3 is CASSHLGDLAKNVQYF. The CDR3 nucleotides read TGCGCCAGCAGCCACCTCGGGGACCTAGCCAAAAACGTTCAGTACTTC.

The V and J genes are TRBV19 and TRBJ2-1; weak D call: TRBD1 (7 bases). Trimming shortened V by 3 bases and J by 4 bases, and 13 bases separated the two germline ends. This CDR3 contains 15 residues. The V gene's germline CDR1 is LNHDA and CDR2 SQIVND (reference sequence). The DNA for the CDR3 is TGTGCCAGTAGTATCAGGGGGGCTATATACAATGAGCAGTTCTTC. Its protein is CASSIRGAIYNEQFF.